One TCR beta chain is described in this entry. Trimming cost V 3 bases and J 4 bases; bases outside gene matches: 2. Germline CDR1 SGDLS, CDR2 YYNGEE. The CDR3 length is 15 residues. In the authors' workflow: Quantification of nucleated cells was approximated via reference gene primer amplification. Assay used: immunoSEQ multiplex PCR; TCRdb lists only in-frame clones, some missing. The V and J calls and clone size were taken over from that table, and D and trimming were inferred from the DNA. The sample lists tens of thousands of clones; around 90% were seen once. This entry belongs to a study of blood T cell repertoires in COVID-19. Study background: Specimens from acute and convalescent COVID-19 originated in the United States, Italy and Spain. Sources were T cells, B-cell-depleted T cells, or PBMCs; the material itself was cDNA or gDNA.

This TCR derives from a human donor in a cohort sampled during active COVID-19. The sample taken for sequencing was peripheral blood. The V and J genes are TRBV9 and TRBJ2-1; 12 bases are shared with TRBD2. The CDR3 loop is CASSGGLAGYNEQFF. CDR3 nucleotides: TGTGCCAGCAGCGGAGGACTAGCGGGGTACAATGAGCAGTTCTTC.